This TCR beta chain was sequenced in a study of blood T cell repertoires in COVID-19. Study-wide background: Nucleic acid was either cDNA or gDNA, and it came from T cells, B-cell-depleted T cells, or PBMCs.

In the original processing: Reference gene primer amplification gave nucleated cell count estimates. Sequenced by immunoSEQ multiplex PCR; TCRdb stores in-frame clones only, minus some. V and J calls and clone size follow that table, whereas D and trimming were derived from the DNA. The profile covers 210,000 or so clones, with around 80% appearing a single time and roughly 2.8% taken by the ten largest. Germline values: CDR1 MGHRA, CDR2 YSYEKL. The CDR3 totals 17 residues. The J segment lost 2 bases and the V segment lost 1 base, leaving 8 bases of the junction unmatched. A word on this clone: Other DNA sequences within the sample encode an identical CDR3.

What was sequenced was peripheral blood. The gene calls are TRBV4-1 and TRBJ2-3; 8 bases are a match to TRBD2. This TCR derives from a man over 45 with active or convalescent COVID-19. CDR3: CASSQGPTSGYTDTQYF. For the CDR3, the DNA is TGCGCCAGCAGCCAAGGCCCAACTAGCGGATACACAGATACGCAGTATTTT.